This TCR beta chain appears in the sequencing data of a study of T cell repertoires and HLA-DP antigens. Overall study: Transduced HeLa cells presented HLA-DP to CD4+ T cells. Sorted CD137+CD4+ samples averaged roughly 210 ng DNA; pre-culture CD4+ samples, 900 to 1,500 ng.

Turning to this clone: Its antigen is currently unknown.

The table came from immunoSEQ multiplex PCR; TCRdb's copy has only in-frame clones and leaves some out. The profile shows around 100,000 clones, nearly 95% of them singletons. The sample was CD4+ T cells from PBMCs. The origin of this receptor is a woman aged 18-29 years in good health and CMV-seronegative.

The CDR3 spells CASSPGRGYNSPLHF. The CDR3 region has the DNA TGTGCCAGCAGCCCCGGTCGGGGATATAATTCACCCCTCCACTTT. The chain couples TRBV7-3 to TRBJ1-6; D remains unclear. CDR3 length equals 15 residues. Trimming pared 5 bases from V and 4 bases from J, leaving 12 bases between. Germline lookup yields CDR1 SGHTA and CDR2 FQGTGA. Variable domain in full (rest from reference TRBV7-3 and TRBJ1-6): GAGVSQTPSNKVTEKGKYVELRCDPISGHTALYWYRQSLGQGPEFLIYFQGTGAADDSGLPNDRFFAVRPEGSVSTLKIQRTERGDSAVYLCASSPGRGYNSPLHFGNGTRLTVT.